A single T cell receptor beta chain is shown here with its context. The CDR3 is 16 amino acids. Germline CDR1 MGHRA, CDR2 YSYEKL. These data are taken from a study of blood T cells in healthy people across ages. Then a second PCR, running about 7 to 11 cycles, was carried out with a sample-barcoded 5' primer and a J-beta primer mix. TCRdb used MiXCR to reprocess the 5' RACE reads, holding one entry per CDR3 protein. Altogether over 700,000 distinct CDR3 sequences are present, around 25% being singletons, with the ten largest covering 9.4%. This sample was shared with a second study, whose subject was T cells of mothers and their children. This second study says: Reverse transcription into cDNA received all extracted RNA, at roughly 1.6 ug per 15 ul.

The chain joins TRBV4-1 to TRBJ2-7; 8 nucleotides line up with TRBD2. The J call may be incorrect, as the DNA end agrees better with TRBJ2-1. The sequence derives from a boy between 10 and 17 years old in good health. Sequenced material: blood. CDR3 DNA: TGCGCCAGCAGCCAATTCGCGGAGCGGGAGTGGAATGAGCAGTTCTTC. The encoded protein is CASSQFAEREWNEQFF.